Shown below are 27 T cell receptor beta chains from a single sample sequenced in a study of neoadjuvant nivolumab and ipilimumab in lung cancer. Sequenced by immunoSEQ multiplex PCR; TCRdb stores in-frame clones only, minus some. The sample lists 4,500 or so clones, about 77% occurring once. This sample comprised adjacent normal lung tissue, obtained after neoadjuvant nivolumab, alone or with ipilimumab, at or shortly before surgery. These TCRs come from an adult with non-small cell lung cancer.

This clone was detected only once. J is TRBJ2-1 and V is TRBV5-1; 14 nucleotides align to TRBD2. The V and J ends lost 6 bases and 9 bases, in that order; junction bases with no gene match: 14. CDR3 length: 17 amino acids. Germline V gene data show CDR1 as SGHRS and CDR2 as YFSETQ. The DNA for the CDR3 is TGCGCCAGCAACCCAGCAATCGGACTAGCGGGGGGAGTTGAGCAGTTCTTC. Its translation is CASNPAIGLAGGVEQFF.

V is TRBV6-1 and J is TRBJ1-2; D unresolved. Trimming left V 4 bases short and J 6 bases short, with 9 bases between. This CDR3 region has 12 residues. Germline V gives CDR1 MNHNS, CDR2 SASEGT. The CDR3 reads CASSVGIDGYTF. CDR3 in DNA: TGTGCCAGCAGTGTCGGGATCGATGGCTACACCTTC.

The J gene is TRBJ1-4, the V gene TRBV10-3; D is possibly TRBD1 (5 bases). V lost 4 bases to trimming and J lost 8 bases, with 11 bases between them. This CDR3 has 13 residues. CDR1 is ENHRY, CDR2 SYGVKD, per germline. CDR3 coding DNA: TGTGCCATCAGTGTGACAGTCAGAGAAAAACTGTTTTTT. Protein sequence: CAISVTVREKLFF.

The chain uses TRBV7-9 and TRBJ1-5, with D possibly matching TRBD1 (5 bases). The CDR3 is 15 amino acids. V was shortened by 5 bases and J by 7 bases, with 18 bases between the two germline ends. The germline CDR1 and CDR2 sequences are SEHNR and FQNEAQ (reference sequence). Here the CDR3 reads CASSPTEGGDQPQHF. The CDR3 DNA follows: TGTGCCAGCAGCCCGACCGAGGGTGGGGACCAGCCCCAGCATTTT.

The chain has TRBV4-1 and TRBJ2-2; D gene uncertain. From germline, CDR1 is MGHRA and CDR2 YSYEKL. The CDR3 runs to 16 residues. V was clipped by 0 bases and J by 4 bases, with 12 bases between them. The CDR3 region is CASSQEGQPGTGELFF. DNA of the CDR3: TGCGCCAGCAGCCAAGAAGGGCAGCCCGGCACCGGGGAGCTGTTTTTT.

The V gene is TRBV10-3, the J gene TRBJ1-2; D unclear. The CDR3 is made up of 13 amino acids. V was clipped by 3 bases and J by 6 bases, with 11 bases between them. The germline V gene encodes CDR1 ENHRY and CDR2 SYGVKD. Here the CDR3 DNA reads TGTGCCATCAGTGACGGCCCCGGTAATGGCTACACCTTC. It yields the protein CAISDGPGNGYTF.

The chain carries TRBV25-1 and TRBJ2-3; 12 bases map to TRBD1. The CDR3 sequence is 18 residues long. J gave up 0 bases and V 8 bases, and 12 bases lay outside the gene matches. The germline CDR1 and CDR2 sequences are MGHDK and SYGVNS. CDR3 protein: CASALGTGGLHSTDTQYF. The CDR3 DNA is TGTGCCAGCGCCCTAGGGACAGGGGGCTTGCATAGCACAGATACGCAGTATTTT. The full variable domain, completed using reference TRBV25-1 and TRBJ2-3, is EADIYQTPRYLVIGTGKKITLECSQTMGHDKMYWYQQDPGMELHLIHYSYGVNSTEKGDLSSESTVSRIRTEHFPLTLESARPSHTSQYLCASALGTGGLHSTDTQYFGPGTRLTVL.

The chain uses TRBV5-1 and TRBJ1-1, with D unclear. Germline V gene lookup returns CDR1 SGHRS and CDR2 YFSETQ. CDR3 length equals 15 residues. The ends were cut back, 4 bases at V and 1 base at J, with 14 bases in the middle. CDR3 sequence: CASSADSKGNTEAFF. Written as DNA, the CDR3 is TGCGCCAGCAGCGCCGACTCCAAGGGGAACACTGAAGCTTTCTTT.

The rearrangement joins TRBV5-6 to TRBJ1-1; the D is unclear. The germline gives CDR1 SGHDT, CDR2 YYEEEE. Trimming removed 4 bases at V and 5 bases at J, with 15 bases between. This CDR3 has 14 residues. CDR3 bases: TGTGCCAGCAGCGTCTACCGGGGTCGTACTGAAGCTTTCTTT. Protein: CASSVYRGRTEAFF.

The chain recombines TRBV5-1 with TRBJ2-5; D might be TRBD1 (7 bases). V was trimmed by 5 bases and J by 5 bases, leaving 13 bases between them. Germline V lookup: CDR1 SGHRS, CDR2 YFSETQ. The CDR3 runs to 13 residues. CDR3 in DNA: TGCGCCAGCAGTGCGCCAGGGGGGGAGACCCAGTACTTC. Translation: CASSAPGGETQYF.

The gene calls are TRBV15 and TRBJ1-4, with 11 bases that match TRBD1. CDR1 and CDR2 from the germline V gene are LNHNV and YYDKDF (reference sequence). The CDR3 covers 19 residues. With V trimmed by 5 bases and J by 0 bases, 11 bases remained unmatched. The CDR3 sequence is CATSPRDRGTIATNEKLFF. The CDR3 DNA reads as TGTGCCACCAGCCCGCGGGACAGGGGGACTATTGCAACTAATGAAAAACTGTTTTTT. Supplemented by reference TRBV15 and TRBJ1-4, the full variable domain reads DAMVIQNPRYQVTQFGKPVTLSCSQTLNHNVMYWYQQKSSQAPKLLFHYYDKDFNNEADTPDNFQSRRPNTSFCFLDIRSPGLGDTAMYLCATSPRDRGTIATNEKLFFGSGTQLSVL.

V is TRBV5-1 and J is TRBJ1-2; no firm D call. CDR1 is SGHRS, CDR2 YFSETQ, per germline. Trimming took off 0 bases at V and 1 base at J, with 7 bases between the two ends. The CDR3 runs to 14 residues. As DNA, the CDR3 is TGCGCCAGCAGCTTGGAGTCCGTTAACTATGGCTACACCTTC. Translated: CASSLESVNYGYTF. The whole variable domain, remainder taken from reference TRBV5-1 and TRBJ1-2, is KAGVTQTPRYLIKTRGQQVTLSCSPISGHRSVSWYQQTPGQGLQFLFEYFSETQRNKGNFPGRFSGRQFSNSRSEMNVSTLELGDSALYLCASSLESVNYGYTFGSGTRLTVV.

The DNA of the CDR3 is TGCGCCAGCAGCTTGGGGGCTCTCGGAGGGCAAGAGACCCAGTACTTC. This encodes CASSLGALGGQETQYF. The chain recombines TRBV5-1 with TRBJ2-5; perhaps TRBD2 as D (6 bases). V lost 0 bases, J lost 2 bases, and 14 bases lay in between. The CDR3 is 16 residues long. Germline V lookup: CDR1 SGHRS, CDR2 YFSETQ.

The chain has TRBV4-3 and TRBJ2-2, with D uncertain. Germline V CDR1 and CDR2: LGHNA, YSLEER. Trimming shortened V by 4 bases and J by 1 base, and 7 bases separated the two germline ends. CDR3 length equals 14 residues. CDR3 in DNA: TGCGCCAGCAGCCCGTCGGGGAACACCGGGGAGCTGTTTTTT. Translated, it gives CASSPSGNTGELFF.

This sequence joins TRBV5-5 and TRBJ2-2; D remains unclear. V lost 0 bases and J lost 0, with 9 bases in between. Germline CDR1 SGHKS, CDR2 YYEKEE (reference sequence). The CDR3 spans 16 residues. This CDR3 reads CASSLAAHSNTGELFF. The CDR3, as DNA: TGTGCCAGCAGCTTGGCGGCACACTCGAACACCGGGGAGCTGTTTTTT.

The J gene is TRBJ2-3, the V gene TRBV5-4; 13 nucleotides match TRBD2. Per the germline V gene, CDR1 is SGHNT and CDR2 is YYREEE (reference sequence). This CDR3 is built from 16 residues. The ends lost 2 bases at V and 2 bases at J; junction bases unmatched: 2. CDR3 amino acids: CASSFGLAGDTDTQYF. For the CDR3, the DNA is TGTGCCAGCAGCTTCGGACTAGCGGGGGACACAGATACGCAGTATTTT.

The chain recombines TRBV5-1 with TRBJ2-5; 7 bases are a match to TRBD1. Germline V gene lookup returns CDR1 SGHRS and CDR2 YFSETQ. After removal of 5 bases from V and 2 bases from J, the junction contained 12 bases not matched to a gene. This CDR3 region has 16 residues. The CDR3 DNA follows: TGCGCCAGCAGTTGGAACAGGGGATTAATACAAGAGACCCAGTACTTC. Translating it yields CASSWNRGLIQETQYF.

This clone was recorded once. CDR3 region: CASSVTDDAFFTDTQYF. The CDR3 nucleotides are TGTGCCAGCAGCGTGACCGACGACGCATTCTTCACAGATACGCAGTATTTT. The chain has TRBV9 and TRBJ2-3; D gene uncertain. V was cut by 2 bases and J by 2 bases, with 18 bases left in between. Germline V gives CDR1 SGDLS, CDR2 YYNGEE. The CDR3 spans 17 residues.

This chain joins TRBV5-6 and TRBJ2-2; D perhaps matches TRBD1 (8 bases). The CDR3 is 15 residues long. Germline CDR1 reads SGHDT; CDR2 reads YYEEEE. V was clipped by 5 bases and J by 5 bases, with 16 bases between them. CDR3 DNA sequence: TGTGCCAGCAGGACAGGGGCCGGGGGGACCGGGGAGCTGTTTTTT. It encodes CASRTGAGGTGELFF.

The chain uses TRBV5-5 and TRBJ1-5; D is unresolved. CDR1 SGHKS and CDR2 YYEKEE come from the germline V gene (reference sequence). This CDR3 spans 14 amino acids. V lost 2 bases and J 1 base, leaving 7 bases between the germline ends. CDR3 in amino acids: CASSLEQSNQPQHF. In DNA, the CDR3 is TGTGCCAGCAGCTTAGAACAAAGCAATCAGCCCCAGCATTTT.

This clone has only a few counts. CDR3 in DNA: TGTGCCAGCAGTGACAGGGACACCGGGGAGCTGTTTTTT. Translation: CASSDRDTGELFF. The chain combines TRBV6-4 with TRBJ2-2; D uncertain. Germline CDR1 MRHNA, CDR2 SNTAGT. V lost 2 bases and J 3 bases, leaving 4 bases between the germline ends. This CDR3 comprises 13 residues.

Within the sample, this clone is medium-sized. The chain is built from TRBV19 and TRBJ1-3, with TRBD1 identical over 7 bases. Trimming removed 4 bases from V and 0 bases from J; junction bases left unmatched: 3. The germline CDR1 and CDR2 sequences are LNHDA and SQIVND (reference sequence). This CDR3 has 15 amino acids. CDR3 DNA: TGTGCCAGTAGTACGGGGGACAGCTCTGGAAACACCATATATTTT. This translates into CASSTGDSSGNTIYF.

V and J are TRBV7-9 and TRBJ1-1; D not certain. Germline lookup yields CDR1 SEHNR and CDR2 FQNEAQ (reference sequence). The CDR3 consists of 12 residues. The ends were cut back, 1 base at V and 8 bases at J, with 8 bases in the middle. CDR3 DNA sequence: TGTGCCAGCAGCTTAGATCGAGTCGAAGCTTTCTTT. Its protein product is CASSLDRVEAFF. Drawing the rest from reference TRBV7-9 and TRBJ1-1, the complete variable domain is DTGVSQNPRHKITKRGQNVTFRCDPISEHNRLYWYRQTLGQGPEFLTYFQNEAQLEKSRLLSDRFSAERPKGSFSTLEIQRTEQGDSAMYLCASSLDRVEAFFGQGTRLTVV.

The J gene is TRBJ2-5, the V gene TRBV5-4; D ambiguous. The CDR3 covers 13 residues. Per the germline V gene, CDR1 is SGHNT and CDR2 is YYREEE (reference sequence). V gave up 1 base and J gave up 5 bases, with 9 bases separating them. The CDR3 bases are TGTGCCAGCAGCTTGAACCGGGTGGAGACCCAGTACTTC. Encoded protein: CASSLNRVETQYF.

V is TRBV7-9 and J is TRBJ1-1; D perhaps matches TRBD1 (5 bases). Deletions cut 5 bases from V and 7 bases from J, with 17 bases between. Germline V CDR1 and CDR2: SEHNR, FQNEAQ (reference sequence). The CDR3 spans 14 residues. Written as DNA, the CDR3 is TGTGCCAGCAGCCCAGGGTCAATCCGCGATGAAGCTTTCTTT. Its protein is CASSPGSIRDEAFF.

The chain links TRBV11-3 to TRBJ2-7; D unclear. Germline V gene data show CDR1 as SGHNT and CDR2 as YENEEA. The CDR3 extends over 12 amino acids. Trimming took 4 bases from V and 2 from J, leaving 6 bases between them. CDR3 protein: CASSYGPYEQYF. The CDR3 region has the DNA TGTGCCAGCAGCTATGGTCCCTACGAGCAGTACTTC.

This clone came up a few times. The chain carries TRBV11-2 and TRBJ2-7, with 8 bases matching TRBD2. The CDR3 totals 14 residues. The V gene end was trimmed by 7 bases and the J gene end by 2 bases; junction bases not matched to a gene: 7. Germline assignment: CDR1 SGHAT and CDR2 FQNNGV. The DNA for the CDR3 is TGTGCCAGCACCGGGGGGGAGAGTCCCTACGAGCAGTACGTC. It is translated as CASTGGESPYEQYV.